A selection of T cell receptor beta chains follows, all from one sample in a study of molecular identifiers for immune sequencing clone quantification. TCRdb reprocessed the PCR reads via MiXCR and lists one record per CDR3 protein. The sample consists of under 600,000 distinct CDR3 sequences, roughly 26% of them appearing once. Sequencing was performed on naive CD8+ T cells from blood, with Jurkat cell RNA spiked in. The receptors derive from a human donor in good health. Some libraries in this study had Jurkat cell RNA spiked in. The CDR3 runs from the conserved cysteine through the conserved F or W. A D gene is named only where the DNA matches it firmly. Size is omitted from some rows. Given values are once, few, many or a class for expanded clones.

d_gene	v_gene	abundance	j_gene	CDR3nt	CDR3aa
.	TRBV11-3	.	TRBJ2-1	TGTGCCAGCAGCCGAGGAAAAACAGGGACCTCTGGCTACTATGAGCAGTTCTTC	CASSRGKTGTSGYYEQFF
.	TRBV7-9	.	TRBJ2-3	TGTGCCAGCAGCTCCCCCTGGGGAGATACGCAGTATTTT	CASSSPWGDTQYF
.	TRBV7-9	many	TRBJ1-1	TGTGCCAGCAGCTTGGGACGGACTCCGGAAGCTTTCTTT	CASSLGRTPEAFF
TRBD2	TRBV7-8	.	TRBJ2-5	TGTGCCAGCAGCTTAACCTCCATCCAGCGGGGGGGCTTGGAGACCCAGTACTTC	CASSLTSIQRGGLETQYF
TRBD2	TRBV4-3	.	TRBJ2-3	TGCGCCAGCGGCCAAACCGGCGGGAGTTGGGCAGATACGCAGTATTTT	CASGQTGGSWADTQYF
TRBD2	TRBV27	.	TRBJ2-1	TGTGCCAGCAGTTTATTAGGCGGGAGGGGCTCCAATGAGCAGTTCTTC	CASSLLGGRGSNEQFF
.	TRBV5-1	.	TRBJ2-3	TGCGCCAGCAACGTAGTAGCCCTAAACACAGATACGCAGTATTTT	CASNVVALNTDTQYF
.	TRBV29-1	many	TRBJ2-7	TGCAGCGTTGTTTTCGGGACCCTGAGCTACGAGCAGTACTTC	CSVVFGTLSYEQYF
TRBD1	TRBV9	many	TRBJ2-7	TGTGCCAGCAGCCCATGGGACAGCTCCTACGAGCAGTACTTC	CASSPWDSSYEQYF
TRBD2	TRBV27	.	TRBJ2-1	TGTGCCAGCAGTCCGGGGACTAGCGGGTCCTCCCACAATGAGCAGTTCTTC	CASSPGTSGSSHNEQFF
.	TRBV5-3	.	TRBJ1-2	TGTGCCAGCAGCTTGGATATTGAGGGCCCCTCTTTTGGCTACACCTTC	CASSLDIEGPSFGYTF
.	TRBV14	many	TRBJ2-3	TGTGCCAGCAGCCAAGATCAACCGACAGATACGCAGTATTTT	CASSQDQPTDTQYF
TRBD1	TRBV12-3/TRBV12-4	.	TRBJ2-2	TGTGCCACTCAGGGGGCATCCGGGGAGCTGTTTTTT	CATQGASGELFF
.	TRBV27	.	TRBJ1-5	TGTGCCAGCAGACAGGGCTATAGCAATCAGCCCCAGCATTTT	CASRQGYSNQPQHF
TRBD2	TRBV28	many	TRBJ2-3	TGTGCCAGCAGCAGACTTTTATTAACTGGGGGGGCGCAGTATTTT	CASSRLLLTGGAQYF
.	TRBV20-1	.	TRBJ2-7	TGCAGTGCGGGTCTAGCGCCCTACGAGCAGTACTTC	CSAGLAPYEQYF
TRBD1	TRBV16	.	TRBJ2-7	TGTGCCAGCAGCCAACCGGGACAGGGCTTAACCTACGAGCAGTACTTC	CASSQPGQGLTYEQYF
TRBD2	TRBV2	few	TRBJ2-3	TGTGCCAGCAGTGATCAGCGGGGGGCTAGCACAGATACGCAGTATTTT	CASSDQRGASTDTQYF
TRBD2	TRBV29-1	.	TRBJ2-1	TGCAGCGTTGACGGGACTAGCGGCCTAATCTCCTACAATGAGCAGTTCTTC	CSVDGTSGLISYNEQFF
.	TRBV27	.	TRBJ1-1	TGTGCCAGCAGTCCCCTGGGACACTATGAAGCTTTCTTT	CASSPLGHYEAFF
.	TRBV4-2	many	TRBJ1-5	TGTGCCAGCAGCGGAACAGAGAATCAGCCCCAGCATTTT	CASSGTENQPQHF
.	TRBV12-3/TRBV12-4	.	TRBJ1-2	TGTGTCAGCAGTTTAGTCCCTCCCGGGGGCTACACCTTC	CVSSLVPPGGYTF
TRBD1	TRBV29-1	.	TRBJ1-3	TGCAGCGTTGAAGAGGACAGGGAAATGTCTGGAAACACCACATATTTT	CSVEEDREMSGNTTYF
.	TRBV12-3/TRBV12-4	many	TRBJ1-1	TGTGCCAGCAGTTTTTCCGGGGGCGCGAGGAAGAGGAAGACTGAAGCTTTCTTT	CASSFSGGARKRKTEAFF
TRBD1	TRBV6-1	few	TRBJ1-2	TGTGCCAGCAGTGAAGGGCAGGGGGGCGGTATCTATGGCTACACCTTC	CASSEGQGGGIYGYTF
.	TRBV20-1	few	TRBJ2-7	TGCAGTGCTAAAGGACTAATCTCCTACGAGCAGTACTTC	CSAKGLISYEQYF
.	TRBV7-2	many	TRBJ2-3	TGTGCCAGCAGCTTTCCAGCGGGCCGTGGGACAGATACGCAGTATTTT	CASSFPAGRGTDTQYF
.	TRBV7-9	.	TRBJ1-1	TGTGCCAGCAGCTCATCTAGAGTGGGGAACACTGAAGCTTTCTTT	CASSSSRVGNTEAFF
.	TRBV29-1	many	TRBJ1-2	TGCAGCGTTGCTAGTGGGCTTTATGGCTACACCTTC	CSVASGLYGYTF
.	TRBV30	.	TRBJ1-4	TGTGCCTGGAGCCAGGGATTTGGTGCTAATGAAAAACTGTTTTTT	CAWSQGFGANEKLFF
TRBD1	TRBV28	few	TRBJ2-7	TGTGCCAGCAGCCACCCCCCGGGACAGCTCACCTACGAGCAGTACTTC	CASSHPPGQLTYEQYF
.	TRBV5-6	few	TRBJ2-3	TGTGCCAGCAGCTTGGTGTTAGCTCCAGGAGATACGCAGTATTTT	CASSLVLAPGDTQYF
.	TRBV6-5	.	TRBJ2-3	TGTGCCAGCAGTTACGAGCAGGGCTCAGATACGCAGTATTTT	CASSYEQGSDTQYF
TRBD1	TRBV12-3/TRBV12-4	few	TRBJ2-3	TGTGCCAGCAGTGGGACAGAGACAGATACGCAGTATTTT	CASSGTETDTQYF
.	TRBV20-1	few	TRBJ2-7	TGCAGTGCGCTACACAGGGAGAACTACGAGCAGTACTTC	CSALHRENYEQYF
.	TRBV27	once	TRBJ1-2	TGTGCCAGCAGTCCCATGACGGCTACCTATCGCTACACCTTC	CASSPMTATYRYTF
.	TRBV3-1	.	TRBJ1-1	TGTGCCAGCAGCTCGATCACTAGGGGCCCCGACACTGAAGCTTTCTTT	CASSSITRGPDTEAFF
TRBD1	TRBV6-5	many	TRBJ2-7	TGTGCCAGCAGTTACTCAGGACAGGGCGACGAGCAGTACTTC	CASSYSGQGDEQYF
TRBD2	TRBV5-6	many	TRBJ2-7	TGTGCCAGCAGCTTGGGGACTAGCGGGGGACCCGAGCAGTACTTC	CASSLGTSGGPEQYF
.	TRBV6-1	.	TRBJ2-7	TGTGCCAGCAGTGAAGCTGGGCCTCCCTTCTCCTACGAGCAGTACTTC	CASSEAGPPFSYEQYF
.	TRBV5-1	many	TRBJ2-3	TGCGCCAGCAGTTTCCTCGGGACAACAGATACGCAGTATTTT	CASSFLGTTDTQYF
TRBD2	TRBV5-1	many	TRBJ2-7	TGCGCCAGCAGCTTAACCGGGACTAGCGACTACGAGCAGTACTTC	CASSLTGTSDYEQYF
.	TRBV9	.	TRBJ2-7	TGTGCCAGCAGCGTAGATGGAGGGTTGGCCTACGAGCAGTACTTC	CASSVDGGLAYEQYF
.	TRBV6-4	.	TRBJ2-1	TGTGACAGCAGTGACCGACAGTACAATGAGCAGTTCTTC	CDSSDRQYNEQFF
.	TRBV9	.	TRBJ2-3	TGTGCCAGCAGCGATGGGGGAGGCGGGGGCGCAGATACGCAGTATTTT	CASSDGGGGGADTQYF
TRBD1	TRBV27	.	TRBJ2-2	TGTGCCAGCAGTCCGCAGGACAGGGCGAACACCGGGGAGCTGTTTTTT	CASSPQDRANTGELFF
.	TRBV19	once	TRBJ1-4	TGTGCCAGTAGTACCTTCTCCAGTGAAAAACTGTTTTTT	CASSTFSSEKLFF
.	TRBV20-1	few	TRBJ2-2	TGCAGTGCTCGCCCGACTAGTATCACCGGGGAGCTGTTTTTT	CSARPTSITGELFF
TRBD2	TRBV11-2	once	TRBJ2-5	TGTGCCAGCAGCTTAGTGCCCGGACTAGCAAAATGGGAGGAAGAGACCCAGTACTTC	CASSLVPGLAKWEEETQYF
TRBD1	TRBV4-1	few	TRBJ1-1	TGCGCCAGCAGCCCATCGACAGGGACGAACACTGAAGCTTTCTTT	CASSPSTGTNTEAFF
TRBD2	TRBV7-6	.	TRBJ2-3	TGTGCCAGCAGCTTAGAGGCTAGCGGGGGGTGGACAGATACGCAGTATTTT	CASSLEASGGWTDTQYF
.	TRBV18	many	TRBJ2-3	TGTGCCACAAAAATCGGGGCAGATACGCAGTATTTT	CATKIGADTQYF